Shown below are 2 T cell receptor beta chains from a single sample sequenced in a study of blood T cell repertoires in COVID-19 (TCRdb year 2020). The receptor library was made with the immunoSEQ multiplex PCR assay. The table comes from immuneACCESS by way of TCRdb, which keeps in-frame sequences with V and J called. Part of the clones is missing from these tables; in studies checked, under half for an unresolved V gene and the rest for unknown reasons. Present in this sample are approximately 110,000 clones, 75% to 90% of which were seen just once. The ten biggest clones cover roughly 32% of the sample. The sequenced material came from peripheral blood. These receptors came from an elderly woman with acute or convalescent COVID-19.

This chain links TRBV3-1 (or the pseudogene TRBV3-2) with TRBJ2-7; possibly TRBD2 for D (5 bases). The CDR3 has 16 amino acids. Between the trimmed V and J ends, which lost 1 base and 5 bases, there was a span of 18 bases. Germline V gene data show CDR1 as LGHDT and CDR2 as YNNKEL (reference sequence). CDR3: CASSQVRTRFKNEQYF. For the CDR3, the DNA is TGTGCCAGCAGCCAAGTCAGAACTAGGTTTAAGAACGAGCAGTACTTC.

The gene calls are TRBV18 and TRBJ2-7, with a possible D match to TRBD1 (6 bases). The germline V and J ends were trimmed by 1 base and 1 base, with 17 bases remaining between them. The CDR3 is 17 amino acids. Germline V gene lookup returns CDR1 KGHSH and CDR2 LQKENI. CDR3 loop: CASSPRRDTIISYEQYF. The CDR3 bases are TGTGCCAGCTCACCACGTAGGGACACTATAATATCCTACGAGCAGTACTTC.